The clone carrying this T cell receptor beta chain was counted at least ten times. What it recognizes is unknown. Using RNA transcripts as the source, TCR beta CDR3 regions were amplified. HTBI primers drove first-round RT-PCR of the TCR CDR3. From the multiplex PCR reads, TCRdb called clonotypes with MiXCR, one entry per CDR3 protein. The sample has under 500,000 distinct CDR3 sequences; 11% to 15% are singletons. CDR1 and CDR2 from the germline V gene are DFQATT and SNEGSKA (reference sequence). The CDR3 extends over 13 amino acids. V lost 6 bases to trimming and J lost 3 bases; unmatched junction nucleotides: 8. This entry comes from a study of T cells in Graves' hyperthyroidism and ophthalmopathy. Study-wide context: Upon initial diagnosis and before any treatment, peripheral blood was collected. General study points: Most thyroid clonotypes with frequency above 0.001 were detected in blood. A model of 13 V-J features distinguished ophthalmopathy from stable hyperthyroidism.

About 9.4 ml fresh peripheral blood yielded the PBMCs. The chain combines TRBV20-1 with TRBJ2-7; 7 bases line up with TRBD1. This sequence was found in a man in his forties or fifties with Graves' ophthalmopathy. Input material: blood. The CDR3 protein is CSAIFNRGYEQYF. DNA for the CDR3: TGCAGTGCCATTTTCAACAGGGGCTACGAGCAGTACTTC.